The text below deals with one TCR beta chain. This specimen belongs to a study of blood T cells in healthy people across ages. In germline, CDR1 is DFQATT, CDR2 SNEGSKA (reference sequence). After removal of 5 bases from V and 3 bases from J, the junction contained 11 bases not matched to a gene. The CDR3 contains 16 residues. Through a sample-barcoded 5' primer and a J-beta primer mix, a second PCR was run for about 7 to 12 cycles. TCRdb independently ran MiXCR on the 5' RACE reads; one entry per CDR3 protein. The sample has some 760,000 distinct CDR3 sequences, roughly 25% seen once. Isolating PBMCs gave at least 6.5 million of these cells per sample. Another study also made use of these data, one on T cells of mothers and their children. As that study records: With the M1S primer of the second PCR, sample barcodes and 2-4 random nucleotides were added.

The rearrangement joins TRBV20-1 to TRBJ1-3; 9 bases are shared with TRBD1. This TCR came from a boy under 18 in good health. Sequencing input: blood. This CDR3 reads CSADNTGQGGGNTIYF. As DNA, the CDR3 is TGCAGTGCTGATAACACGGGACAGGGCGGTGGAAACACCATATATTTT.